This TCR beta chain was observed in a study of molecular identifiers for immune sequencing clone quantification. The CDR3 runs to 13 residues. Trimming took 4 bases from V and 2 from J, leaving 10 bases between them. Germline assignment: CDR1 SGHRS and CDR2 YFSETQ. This clonotype was seen ten or more times. Making the bulk TCR libraries relied on previously described methods and listed TCR primers. MiXCR was run by TCRdb on the PCR reads, yielding one entry per CDR3 protein. Here the sample spans a few hundred thousand distinct CDR3 sequences, approximately 25% being singletons. The chain is built from TRBV5-1 and TRBJ2-7; D is unresolved. Material: naive CD8+ T cells from blood, with Jurkat cell RNA spiked in. Subset defined: FACS-sorted CD8+CD4-CCR7+CD45RA+ naive T cells. The TCR originated in a human donor in good health. Some libraries in this study had Jurkat cell RNA spiked in. Here the CDR3 reads CASSPEPTYEQYF. In DNA, the CDR3 is TGCGCCAGCAGCCCGGAACCTACCTACGAGCAGTACTTC.